Below, 27 T cell receptor beta chains from the same sample are listed, as sequenced in a study of cytomegalovirus exposure and HLA in healthy donors. Vbeta (60) and Jbeta (13) primers were used in the PCR. The assay was immunoSEQ multiplex PCR, and TCRdb's table has in-frame clones only and misses some. The sample includes some 170,000 clones, roughly four fifths seen only once; the top ten take 4% to 5%. Input material: PBMCs. The receptor source for this set is a young woman in good health and CMV-seropositive.

The chain couples TRBV5-1 to TRBJ1-1; 7 nucleotides line up with TRBD1. The germline V gene has CDR1 SGHRS and CDR2 YFSETQ. The CDR3 runs 15 residues. The V and J ends lost 1 base and 4 bases, in that order; junction bases with no gene match: 7. The CDR3 region is CASSLTGDRATEAFF. In DNA, the CDR3 is TGCGCCAGCAGCTTGACAGGGGATAGGGCCACTGAAGCTTTCTTT.

Concerning this clone itself: The junction departs from germline at one end; a sequencing error may be responsible. V gene TRBV5-1 combines with J gene TRBJ2-6, with D tentatively TRBD1 (5 bases). The CDR3 length is 14 residues. Germline-derived CDR1 and CDR2 are SGHRS and YFSETQ. The CDR3 region is CASSVWAGANGLTF. CDR3 in DNA: TGCGCCAGCAGCGTCTGGGCTGGGGCCAACGGCCTGACTTTC.

This clone was observed once. This chain connects TRBV7-9 to TRBJ2-1; 7 bases agree with TRBD1. The CDR3 has 15 residues. Germline V CDR1 and CDR2: SEHNR, FQNEAQ (reference sequence). V lost 2 bases and J lost 5; bases outside the gene matches: 6. The CDR3 protein is CASSLPTTGNNEQFF. As DNA, the CDR3 is TGTGCCAGCAGCTTACCGACGACAGGGAACAATGAGCAGTTCTTC.

Only a few counts were recorded for this clone. This chain connects TRBV7-9 to TRBJ2-2; D unclear. The CDR3 totals 15 residues. CDR1 is SEHNR and CDR2 is FQNEAQ in the germline V gene (reference sequence). With 1 base removed from V and 2 bases from J, the gap between germline ends came to 8 bases. CDR3 loop: CASSLGQINTGELFF. The CDR3 nucleotides read TGTGCCAGCAGCTTAGGCCAGATAAACACCGGGGAGCTGTTTTTT. Full variable domain (outside the CDR3, taken from reference TRBV7-9 and TRBJ2-2): DTGVSQNPRHKITKRGQNVTFRCDPISEHNRLYWYRQTLGQGPEFLTYFQNEAQLEKSRLLSDRFSAERPKGSFSTLEIQRTEQGDSAMYLCASSLGQINTGELFFGEGSRLTVL.

This clone appeared a few times. The chain combines TRBV5-4 with TRBJ1-2; 9 bases agree with TRBD1. V gave up 4 bases and J gave up 0 bases; unmatched junction bases: 16. CDR1 SGHNT and CDR2 YYREEE come from the germline V gene (reference sequence). The CDR3 spans 19 residues. CDR3 DNA: TGTGCCAGCAGCCAAAATCCTAAAGGGACAGGGCCATCTAACTATGGCTACACCTTC. This codes for CASSQNPKGTGPSNYGYTF. The entire variable domain, with the rest obtained from reference TRBV5-4 and TRBJ1-2, is as follows: ETGVTQSPTHLIKTRGQQVTLRCSSQSGHNTVSWYQQALGQGPQFIFQYYREEENGRGNFPPRFSGLQFPNYSSELNVNALELDDSALYLCASSQNPKGTGPSNYGYTFGSGTRLTVV.

The chain couples TRBV7-3 to TRBJ2-3, with D possibly being TRBD2 (6 bases). The CDR3 totals 16 residues. V lost 1 base, J lost 3 bases, and 14 bases lay in between. The germline V gene has CDR1 SGHTA and CDR2 FQGTGA. The CDR3 DNA reads as TGTGCCAGCAGCTTAAGTGTGGGACTGACAACAGATACGCAGTATTTT. It encodes CASSLSVGLTTDTQYF.

The V and J genes are TRBV28 and TRBJ1-2; a possible D gene is TRBD1 (5 bases). Trimming shortened V by 5 bases and J by 0 bases, and 16 bases separated the two germline ends. This CDR3 spans 16 amino acids. The germline CDR1 and CDR2 sequences are MDHEN and SYDVKM. The CDR3 nucleotides are TGTGCCAGCAGTGGCAACTCCTTAGGGGCTAACTATGGCTACACCTTC. Translating gives CASSGNSLGANYGYTF.

The chain employs TRBV5-4 and TRBJ1-1, with a weak D call TRBD1 (5 bases). This CDR3 is built from 13 residues. CDR1 is SGHNT and CDR2 is YYREEE in the germline V gene (reference sequence). The V end lost 4 bases, the J end lost 11 bases, and 18 bases lay between the germline ends. CDR3 coding DNA: TGTGCCAGCAGCGGAACCGGGCCCCCAGGGGCTTTCTTT. This translates into CASSGTGPPGAFF.

The chain is built from TRBV7-9 and TRBJ2-7, with 12 bases fitting TRBD1. The CDR3 has 15 residues. Germline-derived CDR1 and CDR2 are SEHNR and FQNEAQ (reference sequence). Germline trimming cut 3 bases from V and 3 bases from J; bases unmatched to any gene: 3. The CDR3 DNA is TGTGCCAGCAGCTTGGGACAGGGGGCGATCTACGAGCAGTACTTC. It codes for CASSLGQGAIYEQYF.

This sequence joins TRBV6-5 and TRBJ2-1; 7 bases fit TRBD2. The CDR3 contains 15 residues. V lost 2 bases and J lost 5; bases outside the gene matches: 6. CDR1 is MNHEY and CDR2 is SVGAGI in the germline V gene. CDR3 sequence (DNA): TGTGCCAGCAGTTACGTGGGGGGGGTCCACAATGAGCAGTTCTTC. It is translated as CASSYVGGVHNEQFF.

This clone was counted once. V gene TRBV11-1 combines with J gene TRBJ2-1, with TRBD2 matching over 8 bases. The CDR3 runs 17 residues. The germline V gene has CDR1 SGHAT and CDR2 FQDESV (reference sequence). The J segment lost 2 bases and the V segment lost 2 bases, leaving 8 bases of the junction unmatched. The CDR3 sequence is CASSLNRARGAYNEQFF. Written as DNA, the CDR3 is TGTGCCAGCAGCTTAAACCGGGCGCGGGGGGCCTACAATGAGCAGTTCTTC.

The V call is TRBV7-9, the J call TRBJ2-1; 9 bases are a match to TRBD1. The CDR3 has 17 residues. Trimming at V came to 6 bases and at J to 0 bases, leaving 9 bases not matched to a gene. Germline assignment: CDR1 SEHNR and CDR2 FQNEAQ (reference sequence). The chain's CDR3 is CASREGTGSPSYNEQFF. The CDR3 DNA sequence: TGTGCCAGCAGGGAGGGGACAGGGTCCCCCTCCTACAATGAGCAGTTCTTC. Supplemented by reference TRBV7-9 and TRBJ2-1, the full variable domain reads DTGVSQNPRHKITKRGQNVTFRCDPISEHNRLYWYRQTLGQGPEFLTYFQNEAQLEKSRLLSDRFSAERPKGSFSTLEIQRTEQGDSAMYLCASREGTGSPSYNEQFFGPGTRLTVL.

The V gene is TRBV4-2, the J gene TRBJ1-2; D call uncertain. The CDR3 is made up of 12 amino acids. Per the germline V gene, CDR1 is LGHNA and CDR2 is YNFKEQ. V was pared by 0 bases and J by 8 bases, with 7 bases between. CDR3: CASSQEYRGYTF. In DNA, the CDR3 is TGTGCCAGCAGCCAAGAATATCGGGGCTACACCTTC.

This clone was seen just once. The J gene is TRBJ2-5, the V gene TRBV7-3; weak D call: TRBD2 (5 bases). Germline lookup yields CDR1 SGHTA and CDR2 FQGTGA. The length of the CDR3 is 14 residues. V lost 5 bases to trimming and J lost 4 bases, with 14 bases between them. CDR3 sequence: CASSPRGGLETQYF. In nucleotides, the CDR3 is TGTGCCAGCAGCCCACGCGGAGGCTTAGAGACCCAGTACTTC.

This clone was seen a few times. This chain uses TRBV4-1 with TRBJ2-7; 8 nucleotides align to TRBD2. CDR1 and CDR2 (germline): MGHRA, YSYEKL. CDR3 length: 15 residues. With 5 bases clipped from V and 3 bases from J, the junction kept 9 bases outside the gene matches. Here the CDR3 DNA reads TGCGCCAGCAGCTATATAGCGGGGACTGACTACGAGCAGTACTTC. Encoded protein: CASSYIAGTDYEQYF.

This sequence joins TRBV27 and TRBJ2-5; D is ambiguous. Trimming removed 1 base from V and 1 base from J, with 4 bases in between. CDR1 and CDR2 from the germline V gene are MNHEY and SMNVEV (reference sequence). The CDR3 is made up of 13 amino acids. CDR3 sequence reads: CASSLFRQETQYF. The CDR3, as DNA: TGTGCCAGCAGTTTATTCCGCCAAGAGACCCAGTACTTC.

This clone was detected only once. This chain uses TRBV10-3 with TRBJ1-3; D is undetermined. Trimming pared 0 bases from V and 6 bases from J, leaving 18 bases between. The CDR3 sequence is 17 residues long. Germline CDR1 reads ENHRY; CDR2 reads SYGVKD. The DNA for the CDR3 is TGTGCCATCAGTGAGTCTGAACTATCGTCGCGGAAAAACACCATATATTTT. This gives the protein CAISESELSSRKNTIYF.

V is TRBV5-1 and J is TRBJ2-1, with 9 bases matching TRBD2. CDR3 length equals 15 residues. Losses at the gene ends were 4 bases for V and 3 bases for J; bases not matched to a gene: 5. CDR1 is SGHRS and CDR2 is YFSETQ in the germline V gene. The DNA for the CDR3 is TGCGCCAGCAGCCCACTAGCGGGCCACTACAATGAGCAGTTCTTC. This codes for CASSPLAGHYNEQFF.

This chain links TRBV27 with TRBJ2-7; D gene unclear. This CDR3 contains 12 residues. Germline lookup yields CDR1 MNHEY and CDR2 SMNVEV (reference sequence). The ends were cut back, 6 bases at V and 6 bases at J, with 12 bases in the middle. Here the CDR3 DNA reads TGTGCCAGCAGACAGAATATGGGCGAGCAGTACTTC. Translating it yields CASRQNMGEQYF.

V usage is TRBV5-1 and J usage is TRBJ2-5, with 9 bases that match TRBD2. Germline V gives CDR1 SGHRS, CDR2 YFSETQ. V was pared by 3 bases and J by 7 bases, with 4 bases of the junction left unmatched. The CDR3 contains 13 residues. As DNA, the CDR3 is TGCGCCAGCAGCTCTAGCGGGGAGGGGACCCAGTACTTC. The encoded protein is CASSSSGEGTQYF.

The rearrangement links TRBV25-1 to TRBJ2-3; maybe TRBD2 (6 bases). Germline V gene sequence: CDR1 MGHDK, CDR2 SYGVNS. This CDR3 has 15 amino acids. V lost 3 bases and J 7 bases, leaving 17 bases between the germline ends. CDR3 loop: CASSDLAGKRYTQYF. CDR3 coding DNA: TGTGCCAGCAGTGACTTGGCGGGGAAGCGATATACGCAGTATTTT.

The chain employs TRBV5-1 and TRBJ2-7; TRBD1 aligns across 10 bases. There are 14 residues in the CDR3. The J segment lost 4 bases and the V segment lost 2 bases, leaving 3 bases of the junction unmatched. Germline V lookup: CDR1 SGHRS, CDR2 YFSETQ. CDR3 protein: CASSLGDRGYEQYF. In nucleotides, the CDR3 is TGCGCCAGCAGCTTAGGGGACAGGGGTTACGAGCAGTACTTC.

The rearrangement links TRBV7-9 to TRBJ2-1; 7 bases match TRBD1. With 4 bases clipped from V and 0 bases from J, the junction kept 3 bases outside the gene matches. Germline CDR1 and CDR2: SEHNR and FQNEAQ (reference sequence). The CDR3 sequence is 15 residues long. The CDR3 here is CASSSGQVSYNEQFF. The CDR3 coding sequence is TGTGCCAGCAGCTCCGGACAGGTCTCCTACAATGAGCAGTTCTTC.

The J gene is TRBJ2-7, the V gene TRBV4-3; 8 bases are a match to TRBD1. With 4 bases clipped from V and 5 bases from J, the junction kept 19 bases outside the gene matches. CDR3 length: 18 residues. Germline values: CDR1 LGHNA, CDR2 YSLEER. The CDR3 here is CASSPRQGAPIDSHEQYF. Here the CDR3 DNA reads TGCGCCAGCAGCCCGAGGCAGGGGGCCCCTATCGATTCCCACGAGCAGTACTTC.

This clone was seen once. The chain recombines TRBV11-3 with TRBJ2-2; tentatively, D is TRBD2 (5 bases). In germline, CDR1 is SGHNT, CDR2 YENEEA. V was trimmed by 1 base and J by 4 bases, leaving 16 bases between them. This CDR3 is built from 17 residues. The CDR3 sequence is CASSLAAGRPTTGELFF. In DNA, the CDR3 is TGTGCCAGCAGCTTAGCGGCGGGCCGGCCGACCACCGGGGAGCTGTTTTTT.

The chain combines TRBV27 with TRBJ2-5; 10 bases agree with TRBD2. The CDR3 consists of 15 residues. Germline CDR1 reads MNHEY; CDR2 reads SMNVEV (reference sequence). Trimming took 5 bases from V and 1 from J; bases not matched to a gene: 4. The CDR3 is CASSSRLAGQETQYF. For the CDR3, the DNA is TGTGCCAGCAGTAGCAGACTAGCGGGCCAAGAGACCCAGTACTTC.

The chain joins TRBV6-1 to TRBJ2-1; TRBD1 agrees at 8 bases. CDR3 length: 15 amino acids. Germline loops: CDR1 MNHNS, CDR2 SASEGT. With 3 bases clipped from V and 10 bases from J, the junction kept 11 bases outside the gene matches. The DNA of the CDR3 is TGTGCCAGCAGTGAGGAAGTGACAGGGGCGAAGGAGCAGTTCTTC. Encoded protein: CASSEEVTGAKEQFF.